One TCR beta chain is described in this entry. The antigen remains unidentified. One end of the junction varies from germline; a read error may be responsible. These data originate in a study of CD8 T cells in ankylosing spondylitis. The CDR3 covers 15 residues. Germline V lookup: CDR1 SEHNR, CDR2 FQNEAQ (reference sequence). Quantitative 5'-RACE with molecular barcodes produced the TCR beta libraries. One entry per CDR3 protein, called by TCRdb with MiXCR from the 5' RACE reads. Among 220,000 or so distinct CDR3 sequences listed, about 11% were seen once. General study results and limits: In ankylosing spondylitis patients, matched synovial fluid reportedly showed significant enrichment of disease-linked clones. A TCR beta motif of roughly 8 highly homologous variants seemed to mark ankylosing spondylitis blood. Before this, some motif variants had been reported in reactive arthritis synovial fluid and blood.

The J gene is TRBJ2-3, the V gene TRBV7-9; weak D call: TRBD2 (6 bases). This clonotype was sampled from a male donor with ankylosing spondylitis or in good health (not recorded which). Sequencing input: blood, either unsorted or a sorted T cell fraction (not recorded which). CDR3 coding DNA: TGTGCCAGCAGCCCGCGGCGGGGCCCCGCAGATACGCTGTATTTT. This encodes CASSPRRGPADTLYF.